The text below deals with one T cell receptor (beta chain). This clone appeared a single time. Its antigen is not yet known. The sample holds no much larger clone one base away, and base qualities are not on file. These data belong to a study of blood T cell repertoires in COVID-19 (dated by TCRdb to about 2020). Concerning the study at large: Samples from collaborators originated in the United States, Italy and Spain and spanned both the acute and convalescent phases of COVID-19. The material from the prospective study consisted of cDNA or gDNA derived from T cells, B-cell-depleted T cells, or PBMCs. The dataset comprised deeply sampled blood TCRbeta repertoires from subjects exposed to, actively infected with, or recovered from COVID-19. The repertoires were released in a freely available public database meant as a resource for research on the immune response to SARS-CoV-2. The samples were drawn from the first 160 participants of the ongoing ImmuneRACE study and from 950 to 1,500 subjects provided by 6 global collaborators. Sample metadata almost always included a de-identified subject ID, COVID-19 status, age in years and sex. Where available, HLA class I and class II types were taken from metadata supplied by the sample provider and were not determined by assay-based typing.

Collaborating institutions collected whole blood in K2EDTA tubes following their own protocols. For TCRbeta analysis, collaborators shipped samples in one of three forms: frozen whole blood, isolated PBMCs, or DNA extracted from either of those sample types. The immunoSEQ Assay, a bias-controlled multiplex PCR, was used to amplify TCRbeta CDR3 regions from genomic DNA. Turning to the authors' computational methods: The number of nucleated cells in each sample was estimated by amplification of reference gene primers within the assay. Sequence reads were collapsed and filtered to measure the absolute abundance of every unique TCRbeta CDR3 rearrangement. Productive Simpson clonality was computed per sample as the square root of Simpson's diversity index over productive rearrangements. TCRdb stores this immuneACCESS table with in-frame sequences only. Part of the clones is absent; in the studies checked, under half of the shortfall reflects unresolved V genes, and no reason is known for the rest. D and trimming come from the DNA, and the V and J calls and clone size come from that table. This sample gives 110,000 or so clones in total; over 70% of them show up just once. 1.5% to 1.8% of the sample comes from the top ten.

There are 18 amino acids in the CDR3, from cysteine to phenylalanine inclusive. The read is trimmed to its CDR3 DNA, 54 bases read in frame from base 1. Clipping removes 7 bases from V and 8 bases from J, with 15 as the unmatched junction base count. Via the germline V gene (reference sequence), CDR1 is LNHDA and CDR2 SQIVND. The research as a whole found: How much clinical and demographic metadata was included differed by source and by participant, and the metadata was provided uncurated.

The sequenced material came from peripheral blood. The sequence came from a man between 50 and 59 years old with acute or convalescent COVID-19. This chain joins TRBV19 to TRBJ2-1, and TRBD2 aligns with 15 junction nucleotides. The CDR3 has the sequence CASTPGLAGGRIDHEQFF. In nucleotide form, the sequence is TGTGCCAGTACCCCAGGACTAGCGGGGGGGCGGATTGATCATGAGCAGTTCTTC.